This T cell receptor (beta chain) was captured by sequencing in a study of low-dose radiotherapy and immunotherapy resistance in tumors. V dropped 1 base and J dropped 6; count of bases not matched to a gene: 7. CDR1 KGHSH and CDR2 LQKENI come from the germline V gene. The CDR3 sequence is 16 residues long. TRAV- and TRBV-specific primers, spanning alpha and beta chains, primed first-strand cDNA. It was with a constant-region primer and a V-primer adapter that TCRs were amplified over around 19 PCR cycles. TCRdb redid the calling of the reads with MiXCR, one entry per CDR3 protein. Here the sample spans almost 45,000 distinct CDR3 sequences, less than 30% being singletons. Time point meaning: after trial treatment. The treatment is: LDRT plus nivolumab, ipilimumab, low-dose cyclophosphamide and aspirin (RACIN trial).

The sequencing used PBMCs, collected after low-dose radiotherapy plus immunotherapy. This sequence was found in a male donor with prostate cancer. This chain uses TRBV18 with TRBJ1-4; 8 positions agree with TRBD1. This CDR3 is CASSPRQGAGDEKLFF. CDR3 DNA sequence: TGTGCCAGCTCACCACGTCAGGGGGCCGGGGATGAAAAACTGTTTTTT.